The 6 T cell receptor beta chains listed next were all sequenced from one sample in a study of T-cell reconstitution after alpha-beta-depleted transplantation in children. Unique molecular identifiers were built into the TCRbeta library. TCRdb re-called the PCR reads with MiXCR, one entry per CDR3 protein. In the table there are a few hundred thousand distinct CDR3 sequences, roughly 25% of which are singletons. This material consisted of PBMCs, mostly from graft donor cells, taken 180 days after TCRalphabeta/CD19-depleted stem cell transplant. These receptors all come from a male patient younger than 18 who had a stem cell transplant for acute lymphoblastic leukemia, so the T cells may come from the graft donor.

Here the CDR3 reads CASSPGGEQYF. As DNA, the CDR3 is TGCGCCAGCAGTCCGGGAGGAGAGCAGTACTTC. The chain uses TRBV5-1 and TRBJ2-7; TRBD2 matches 7 bases. V gave up 5 bases and J gave up 7 bases; unmatched junction bases: 3. The CDR3 totals 11 residues. The germline V gene has CDR1 SGHRS and CDR2 YFSETQ.

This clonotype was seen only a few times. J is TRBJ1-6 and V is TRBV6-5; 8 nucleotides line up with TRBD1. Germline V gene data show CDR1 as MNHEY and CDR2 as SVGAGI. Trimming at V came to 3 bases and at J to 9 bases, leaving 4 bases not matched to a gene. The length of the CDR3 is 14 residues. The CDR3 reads CASSYQGAGSPLHF. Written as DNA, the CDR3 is TGTGCCAGCAGTTATCAGGGGGCTGGTTCACCCCTCCACTTT.

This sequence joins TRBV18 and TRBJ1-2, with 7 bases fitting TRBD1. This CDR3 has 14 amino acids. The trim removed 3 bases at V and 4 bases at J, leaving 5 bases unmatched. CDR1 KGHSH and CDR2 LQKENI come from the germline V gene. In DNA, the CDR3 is TGTGCCAGCTCACCGAGACAGGGTATCTATGGCTACACCTTC. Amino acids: CASSPRQGIYGYTF.

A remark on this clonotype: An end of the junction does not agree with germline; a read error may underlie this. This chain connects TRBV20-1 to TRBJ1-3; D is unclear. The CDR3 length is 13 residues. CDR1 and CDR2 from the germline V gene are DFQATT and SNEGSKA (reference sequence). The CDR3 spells CSATLPLGNTIYF. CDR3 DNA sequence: TGCAGTGCCACATTACCCCTTGGAAACACTATATATTTT.

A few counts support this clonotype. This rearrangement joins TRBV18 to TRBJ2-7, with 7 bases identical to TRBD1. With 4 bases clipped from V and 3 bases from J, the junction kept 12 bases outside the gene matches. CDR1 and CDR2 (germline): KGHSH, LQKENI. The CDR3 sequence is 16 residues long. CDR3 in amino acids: CASSRSGQTAFYEQYF. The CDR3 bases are TGTGCCAGCTCACGATCGGGACAGACTGCCTTCTACGAGCAGTACTTC.

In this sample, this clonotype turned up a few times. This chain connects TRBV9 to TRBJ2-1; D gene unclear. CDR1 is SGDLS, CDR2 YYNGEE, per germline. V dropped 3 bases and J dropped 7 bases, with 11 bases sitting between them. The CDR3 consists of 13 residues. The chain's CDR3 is CASSAKVVNEQFF. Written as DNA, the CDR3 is TGTGCCAGCAGCGCTAAAGTGGTTAATGAGCAGTTCTTC.